Sequencing of this TCR beta chain was carried out in a study of PD-L1 blockade in urothelial cancer. Produced via immunoSEQ multiplex PCR; TCRdb's table is partial and in-frame only. The repertoire consists of fewer than 50,000 clones, with nearly 90% occurring once and the leading ten covering roughly 25%. The time point is: pretreatment peripheral blood. The V gene's germline CDR1 is SGDLS and CDR2 YYNGEE. This CDR3 has 17 amino acids. With 4 bases clipped from V and 4 bases from J, the junction kept 11 bases outside the gene matches. This TCR derives from a donor aged 40 or over with urothelial cancer. The chain joins TRBV9 to TRBJ1-2, with TRBD1 matching over 12 bases. The source was PBMCs, collected around atezolizumab (anti-PD-L1) treatment. CDR3 loop: CASSPQPGQGAVYGYTF. CDR3 in DNA: TGTGCCAGCAGCCCCCAACCGGGACAGGGGGCTGTCTATGGCTACACCTTC.